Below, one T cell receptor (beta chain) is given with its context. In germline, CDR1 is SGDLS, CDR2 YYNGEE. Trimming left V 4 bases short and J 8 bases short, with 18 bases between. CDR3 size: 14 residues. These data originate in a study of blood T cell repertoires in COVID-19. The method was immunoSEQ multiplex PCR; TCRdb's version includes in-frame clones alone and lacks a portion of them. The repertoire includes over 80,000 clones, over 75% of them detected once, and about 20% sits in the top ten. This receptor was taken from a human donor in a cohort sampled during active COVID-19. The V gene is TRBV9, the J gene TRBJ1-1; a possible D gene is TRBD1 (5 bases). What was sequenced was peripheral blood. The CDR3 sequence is CASSSTTGSVEAFF. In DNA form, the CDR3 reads TGTGCCAGCAGCTCAACTACAGGATCGGTGGAAGCTTTCTTT. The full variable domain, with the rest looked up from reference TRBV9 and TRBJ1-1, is DSGVTQTPKHLITATGQRVTLRCSPRSGDLSVYWYQQSLDQGLQFLIQYYNGEERAKGNILERFSAQQFPDLHSELNLSSLELGDSALYFCASSSTTGSVEAFFGQGTRLTVV.